This entry concerns a single T cell receptor (beta chain). The source of the sample is a study of T cells in localized non-small cell lung cancer. The CDR3 contains 14 residues. V gave up 3 bases and J gave up 0 bases; unmatched junction bases: 2. Germline CDR1 and CDR2: SGHRS and YFSETQ. The method was immunoSEQ multiplex PCR; TCRdb's version includes in-frame clones alone and lacks a portion of them. Among roughly 25,000 clones listed, 88% were seen once. This receptor was obtained from a female donor older than 55 with stage II squamous cell lung carcinoma. V usage is TRBV5-1 and J usage is TRBJ1-1; 7 nucleotides align to TRBD1. This material consisted of peripheral blood, taken before any cancer treatment. CDR3: CASSSTGMNTEAFF. CDR3 bases: TGCGCCAGCAGCTCGACAGGGATGAACACTGAAGCTTTCTTT.